This T cell receptor (beta chain) is from a study of cytomegalovirus exposure and HLA in healthy donors. For this clone: Antigen unknown.

Vbeta (60) and Jbeta (13) primers were used in the PCR. Clones were sequenced by immunoSEQ multiplex PCR, and TCRdb holds only the in-frame ones, with some missing. Found here are over 200,000 clones, 65% to 75% of them singletons; the top ten hold 1.8%. Trimming pared 2 bases from V and 1 base from J, leaving 6 bases between. The CDR3 extends over 13 amino acids. CDR1 and CDR2 from the germline V gene are SGHNT and YYREEE (reference sequence). Findings and caveats of the study: Serostatus for CMV was the only available immune exposure information. Of the V segments, some could not be distinguished, including TRBV6-2 and TRBV6-3, and were excluded.

The chain couples TRBV5-4 to TRBJ1-1; no reliable D call. This receptor was taken from a woman in her twenties or thirties in good health and CMV-seronegative. The sequencing sample was made of PBMCs. The CDR3: CASSLWANTEAFF. CDR3 nucleotide sequence: TGTGCCAGCAGCTTATGGGCGAACACTGAAGCTTTCTTT.